Listed below are T cell receptor beta chains from one sample, sequenced in a study of early T cells in non-severe SARS-CoV-2 infection. TCRdb re-called the 5' RACE reads with MiXCR, one entry per CDR3 protein. Among more than 80,000 distinct CDR3 sequences listed, roughly 13% were seen once. The sample comprised whole blood. The receptors were gathered from an adult who was a healthcare worker with PCR-confirmed SARS-CoV-2 infection or an uninfected control (not recorded which). Both conserved end residues are trimmed from each CDR3.

TRBV6-5 ASRRDNYEQY
TRBV29-1 SVYGTEAF
TRBV5-1 ASSLLARIDTGELF
TRBV2 ASSDSNQPQH
TRBV7-3 ASSLIAGWTQY
TRBV30 AWSFLPETQY
TRBV11-2 ASSLDTGWTYEQY
TRBV6-6 ASGARGSVPYEQY
TRBV6-6 ASSYPGQETGEQY
TRBV20-1 SVGGQAGQPQH